Included here is one T cell receptor (beta chain) sequence, with context. This clone may be a read error of a much larger clone one base away. Other DNA sequences in the sample encode the same CDR3. The sample originates from a study of PD-L1 blockade in urothelial cancer. Pretreatment and on-treatment samples were taken, numbering 1 to 8 per patient. Germline V gene lookup returns CDR1 MNHEY and CDR2 SMNVEV (reference sequence). The CDR3 is made up of 11 amino acids. Trimming stripped 6 bases from V and 3 bases from J, with 6 bases between. Using immunoSEQ multiplex PCR, the repertoire was profiled, and TCRdb retains in-frame clones only, with some absent. The table has 20,000 to 25,000 clones, 70% to 90% seen once; the top ten hold around 3.3%.

The J gene is TRBJ2-7, the V gene TRBV27; possible D gene TRBD1, 6 bases. Sequenced here: PBMCs, sampled around atezolizumab (anti-PD-L1) treatment. The TCR comes from a man aged 50-59 years with urothelial cancer. The CDR3 DNA reads TGTGCCAGCAGACAGGGCTACGAGCAGTACTTC. Translation gives CASRQGYEQYF.